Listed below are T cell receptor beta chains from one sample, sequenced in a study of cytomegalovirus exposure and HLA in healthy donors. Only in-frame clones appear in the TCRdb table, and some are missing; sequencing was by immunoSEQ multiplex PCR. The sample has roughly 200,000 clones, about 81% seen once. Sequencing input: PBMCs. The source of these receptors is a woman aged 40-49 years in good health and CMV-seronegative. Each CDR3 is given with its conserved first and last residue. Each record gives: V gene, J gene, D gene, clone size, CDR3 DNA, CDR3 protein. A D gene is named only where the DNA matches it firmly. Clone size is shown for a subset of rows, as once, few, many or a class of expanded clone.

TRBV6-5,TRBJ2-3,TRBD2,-,TGTGCCAGCAGTATACGGACTAGTTCAGATACGCAGTATTTT,CASSIRTSSDTQYF
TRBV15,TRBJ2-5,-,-,TGTGCCACCAGCAGAGATCGACAGCGTTACCAAGAGACCCAGTACTTC,CATSRDRQRYQETQYF
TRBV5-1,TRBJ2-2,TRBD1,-,TGCGCCAGCAGCTCGGGACAGGCGAACACCGGGGAGCTGTTTTTT,CASSSGQANTGELFF
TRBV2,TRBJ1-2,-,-,TGTGCCAGCAGAGACGGCGGTAGCTATGGCTACACCTTC,CASRDGGSYGYTF
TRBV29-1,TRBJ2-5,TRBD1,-,TGCAGCGTTGGGGGATATTTAAGGGACAGACAAGAGACCCAGTACTTC,CSVGGYLRDRQETQYF
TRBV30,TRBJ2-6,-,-,TGTGCCTGGAGTGCTGACTACTCTGGGGCCAACGTCCTGACTTTC,CAWSADYSGANVLTF
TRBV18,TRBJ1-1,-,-,TGTGCCAGCTCACCCGCACAGGGCCACACTGAAGCTTTCTTT,CASSPAQGHTEAFF
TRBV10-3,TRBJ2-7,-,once,TGTGCCATCAGTGAGTCAGAGCCCGAGTTCGGCTACGAGCAGTACTTC,CAISESEPEFGYEQYF
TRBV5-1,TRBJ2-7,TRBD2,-,TGCGCCAGCAGCCCAGCCGGGAGGTCCTACGAGCAGTACTTC,CASSPAGRSYEQYF
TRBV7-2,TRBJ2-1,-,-,TGTGCCAGCAGCTTAGTGATGGGGAGGGAGCAGTTCTTC,CASSLVMGREQFF
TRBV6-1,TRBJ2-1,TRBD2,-,TGTGCCAGCAGTGAATTTTCAGCGGGAGGTGCCTACAATGAGCAGTTCTTC,CASSEFSAGGAYNEQFF
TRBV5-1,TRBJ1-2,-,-,TGCGCCAGCAGCTTGGTTGGGGCTCTTGATGGCTACACCTTC,CASSLVGALDGYTF